What follows are 27 T cell receptor beta chains derived from one specimen sequenced in a study of T-cell memory formation after mild COVID-19. TCRdb recomputed calls from the 5' RACE reads with MiXCR, one row per CDR3 protein. The table shows approximately 300,000 distinct CDR3 sequences, with just under 20% occurring only once. Input material: PBMCs or a T cell subset sorted from them (not recorded which). These receptors were taken from a man younger than 30 who had mild COVID-19 (a few samples of this study predate the infection). Cell type and time point are not known.

The chain recombines TRBV7-2 with TRBJ1-6; no clear D. V dropped 1 base and J dropped 6 bases, with 10 bases sitting between them. Germline-derived CDR1 and CDR2 are SGHTA and FQGNSA. The CDR3 runs 15 residues. CDR3 amino acids: CASSLGATTNSPLHF. CDR3 bases: TGTGCCAGCAGCTTAGGGGCTACAACTAATTCACCCCTCCACTTT.

The chain recombines TRBV28 with TRBJ1-1; maybe TRBD1 (5 bases). The germline CDR1 and CDR2 sequences are MDHEN and SYDVKM. The V end was cut by 8 bases, the J end by 1 base, with 11 bases between. The CDR3 runs to 13 residues. The DNA for the CDR3 is TGTGCCAGCGTCTATAGGGGGAACACTGAAGCTTTCTTT. It yields the protein CASVYRGNTEAFF.

The chain joins TRBV19 to TRBJ2-7; 7 bases align to TRBD2. Germline V gene sequence: CDR1 LNHDA, CDR2 SQIVND (reference sequence). V shed 5 bases and J 5 bases; nucleotides not matched to a gene: 6. The CDR3 extends over 13 amino acids. Here the CDR3 reads CASSAGLDHEQYV. CDR3 nucleotide sequence: TGTGCCAGTAGTGCAGGACTAGACCACGAGCAGTACGTC.

This clonotype was counted only a few times. V gene TRBV10-3 combines with J gene TRBJ1-1; D gene unclear. Trimming stripped 2 bases from V and 9 bases from J, with 10 bases between. This CDR3 region has 12 residues. Germline V CDR1 and CDR2: ENHRY, SYGVKD. The CDR3 bases are TGTGCCATCAGTGAGCTAGCCCTCCAAGCTTTCTTT. Its translation: CAISELALQAFF.

The genes are TRBV20-1 and TRBJ1-1; no firm D call. V was pared by 5 bases and J by 1 base, with 8 bases between. This CDR3 contains 12 residues. The germline CDR1 and CDR2 sequences are DFQATT and SNEGSKA (reference sequence). The CDR3 region has the DNA TGCAGTGCTTCAGAGTGGAACACTGAAGCTTTCTTT. It specifies CSASEWNTEAFF.

This clonotype was detected ten times or more. The chain has TRBV25-1 and TRBJ1-3; no reliable D call. This CDR3 is 14 amino acids long. V was trimmed by 6 bases and J by 2 bases, leaving 11 bases between them. Germline lookup yields CDR1 MGHDK and CDR2 SYGVNS. CDR3 coding DNA: TGTGCCAGCAGCCCCGGCCATACTGGAAACACCATATATTTT. Protein product: CASSPGHTGNTIYF.

Points on this clonotype: This may come from a read error, since a much larger clone is one base off. The V and J genes are TRBV7-3 and TRBJ1-1; no definite D call. Germline V gene lookup returns CDR1 SGHTA and CDR2 FQGTGA. The CDR3 has 13 amino acids. CDR3 residues: CASSLSANTEALF. As DNA, the CDR3 is TGTGCCAGCAGCTTATCAGCGAACACTGAAGCTTTATTT.

This chain links TRBV2 with TRBJ1-2, with unresolved D. The CDR3 contains 9 residues. Germline V gene sequence: CDR1 SNHLY, CDR2 FYNNEI. Trimming took off 9 bases at V and 8 bases at J, with 7 bases between the two ends. CDR3 residues: CASGEGYTF. CDR3 DNA: TGTGCCAGTGGAGAGGGCTACACCTTC. The full variable domain, completed using reference TRBV2 and TRBJ1-2, is EPEVTQTPSHQVTQMGQEVILRCVPISNHLYFYWYRQILGQKVEFLVSFYNNEISEKSEIFDDQFSVERPDGSNFTLKIRSTKLEDSAMYFCASGEGYTFGSGTRLTVV.

This clonotype has a single count. V usage is TRBV6-4 and J usage is TRBJ2-3; 11 bases agree with TRBD2. Germline CDR1 reads MRHNA; CDR2 reads SNTAGT. Trimming removed 3 bases from V and 5 bases from J; junction bases left unmatched: 4. The CDR3 covers 15 residues. In nucleotides, the CDR3 is TGTGCCAGCAGTGAGACTAGCGGGGACGAAGATACGCAGTATTTT. As protein: CASSETSGDEDTQYF.

The chain uses TRBV11-2 and TRBJ2-3; 7 nucleotides agree with TRBD1. CDR1 SGHAT and CDR2 FQNNGV come from the germline V gene. V was pared by 0 bases and J by 2 bases, with 11 bases of the junction left unmatched. The length of the CDR3 is 18 residues. The CDR3 region has the DNA TGTGCCAGCAGCTTAGAGGCTAACTCCGGGACAGTCACAGATACGCAGTATTTT. Protein product: CASSLEANSGTVTDTQYF.

V and J are TRBV5-1 and TRBJ1-4, with a tentative D call TRBD1 (5 bases). CDR3 length equals 15 residues. With 4 bases removed from V and 6 bases from J, the gap between germline ends came to 16 bases. Per germline, CDR1 SGHRS and CDR2 YFSETQ. The DNA of the CDR3 is TGCGCCAGCAGCCCCCGGGACCCAATGGATGAAAAACTGTTTTTT. This translates into CASSPRDPMDEKLFF.

The CDR3 nucleotides read TGTGCCAGCAGCTTAGCCGGGGCAGGGGTTCTCTACAATGAGCAGTTCTTC. Its protein product is CASSLAGAGVLYNEQFF. The rearrangement uses TRBV7-6 and TRBJ2-1, with D perhaps matching TRBD1 (6 bases). The CDR3 extends over 17 amino acids. The V gene's germline CDR1 is SGHVS and CDR2 FNYEAQ. Trimming took off 0 bases at V and 3 bases at J, with 15 bases between the two ends. The variable domain in full, completed from reference TRBV7-6 and TRBJ2-1, reads GAGVSQSPRYKVTKRGQDVALRCDPISGHVSLYWYRQALGQGPEFLTYFNYEAQQDKSGLPNDRFSAERPEGSISTLTIQRTEQRDSAMYRCASSLAGAGVLYNEQFFGPGTRLTVL.

This clonotype occurred a few times. The chain carries TRBV5-4 and TRBJ2-1; TRBD2 is a possible D gene (6 bases). The CDR3 length is 13 residues. Trimming pared 0 bases from V and 13 bases from J, leaving 14 bases between. Per the germline V gene, CDR1 is SGHNT and CDR2 is YYREEE (reference sequence). CDR3 sequence: CASSLGRDGSQFF. The CDR3 region has the DNA TGTGCCAGCAGCTTGGGCCGCGACGGGAGTCAGTTCTTC.

V is TRBV5-1 and J is TRBJ2-5; D is possibly TRBD2 (6 bases). CDR3 length: 13 residues. Between the trimmed V and J ends, which lost 8 bases and 0 bases, there was a span of 11 bases. Looked up from germline, CDR1 is SGHRS and CDR2 is YFSETQ. This CDR3 is CASLGGYQETQYF. The CDR3 bases are TGCGCCAGTCTTGGGGGGTACCAAGAGACCCAGTACTTC.

This rearrangement joins TRBV3-1 to TRBJ2-2; D may be TRBD1 or TRBD2 (5 bases each). Germline CDR1 LGHDT, CDR2 YNNKEL (reference sequence). The CDR3 is 13 amino acids. V was cut by 7 bases and J by 4 bases, with 10 bases left in between. The CDR3 DNA sequence: TGTGCCAGCACCCTTGGGGGCACCGGGGAGCTGTTTTTT. It codes for CASTLGGTGELFF. Full variable domain (missing parts from reference TRBV3-1 and TRBJ2-2): DTAVSQTPKYLVTQMGNDKSIKCEQNLGHDTMYWYKQDSKKFLKIMFSYNNKELIINETVPNRFSPKSPDKAHLNLHINSLELGDSAVYFCASTLGGTGELFFGEGSRLTVL.

The chain carries TRBV20-1 and TRBJ1-6; D is unresolved. The ends were cut back, 3 bases at V and 7 bases at J, with 10 bases in the middle. The CDR3 covers 13 residues. Germline assignment: CDR1 DFQATT and CDR2 SNEGSKA (reference sequence). The CDR3 is CSASEGRNSPLHF. The CDR3 coding sequence is TGCAGTGCTAGCGAAGGGAGGAATTCACCCCTCCACTTT.

This clonotype came up once. The genes are TRBV18 and TRBJ2-2; TRBD1 matches 7 bases. The germline CDR1 and CDR2 sequences are KGHSH and LQKENI. The CDR3 covers 19 residues. J gave up 1 base and V 1 base, and 12 bases lay outside the gene matches. The chain's CDR3 is CASSPRPPVTGRNTGELFF. The CDR3 bases are TGTGCCAGCTCACCACGTCCTCCGGTGACAGGGAGGAACACCGGGGAGCTGTTTTTT.

This clonotype was found a few times. The rearrangement uses TRBV3-1 and TRBJ1-4; tentatively, D is TRBD1 (5 bases). Germline lookup yields CDR1 LGHDT and CDR2 YNNKEL (reference sequence). This CDR3 is built from 11 residues. V was clipped by 3 bases and J by 15 bases, with 11 bases between them. CDR3 nucleotide sequence: TGTGCCAGCAGCCACCGGGGCGGATTGTTTTTT. It yields the protein CASSHRGGLFF.

The rearrangement joins TRBV5-1 to TRBJ2-5, with 10 bases aligning to TRBD2. The CDR3 is made up of 15 amino acids. The V gene end was trimmed by 5 bases and the J gene end by 5 bases; junction bases not matched to a gene: 9. CDR1 SGHRS and CDR2 YFSETQ come from the germline V gene. This CDR3 is CASRVAGGPRETQYF. Written as DNA, the CDR3 is TGCGCCAGCAGAGTAGCGGGGGGCCCTCGGGAGACCCAGTACTTC.

CDR3 in amino acids: CASIAGSGELFF. The CDR3 DNA reads TGTGCCAGCATCGCAGGGTCCGGGGAGCTGTTTTTT. The chain is built from TRBV12-3 or TRBV12-4 and TRBJ2-2; tentative D call: TRBD1 (5 bases). V lost 7 bases to trimming and J lost 6 bases, with 9 bases between them. CDR3 length equals 12 residues.

This clonotype has a handful of counts. V and J are TRBV6-6 and TRBJ1-2, with unresolved D. With 3 bases removed from V and 8 bases from J, the gap between germline ends came to 7 bases. The CDR3 totals 11 residues. Germline assignment: CDR1 MNHNY and CDR2 SVGAGI (reference sequence). DNA of the CDR3: TGTGCCAGCAGTTATCTCGTCGGCTACACCTTC. Translated, it gives CASSYLVGYTF.

This clonotype was picked up a small number of times. The chain recombines TRBV7-2 with TRBJ1-2, with TRBD1 as a possible D gene (6 bases). V gave up 6 bases and J gave up 8 bases, with 13 bases separating them. The CDR3 runs 12 residues. CDR1 and CDR2 from the germline V gene are SGHTA and FQGNSA. CDR3 sequence (DNA): TGTGCCAGCAGTCTACGCAGGGGAGGCTACACCTTC. Encoded protein: CASSLRRGGYTF. Full variable domain (missing parts from reference TRBV7-2 and TRBJ1-2): GAGVSQSPSNKVTEKGKDVELRCDPISGHTALYWYRQSLGQGLEFLIYFQGNSAPDKSGLPSDRFSAERTGGSVSTLTIQRTQQEDSAVYLCASSLRRGGYTFGSGTRLTVV.

This chain connects TRBV7-9 to TRBJ2-1; D is possibly TRBD1 or TRBD2 (6 bases each). Germline V gene data show CDR1 as SEHNR and CDR2 as FQNEAQ (reference sequence). The V end was cut by 1 base, the J end by 10 bases, with 14 bases between. This CDR3 region has 14 residues. The CDR3 DNA reads TGTGCCAGCAGCTTAGTACAGGGACGGGGGGAGCAGTTCTTC. Its protein is CASSLVQGRGEQFF.

This clonotype was seen more than once but under ten times. This rearrangement joins TRBV9 to TRBJ2-5; D is ambiguous. V lost 1 base to trimming and J lost 5 bases, with 9 bases between them. Germline loops: CDR1 SGDLS, CDR2 YYNGEE. CDR3 length equals 13 residues. The CDR3 reads CASSVTSGETQYF. The CDR3 nucleotides read TGTGCCAGCAGCGTAACGAGTGGGGAGACCCAGTACTTC. Full variable domain (missing parts from reference TRBV9 and TRBJ2-5): DSGVTQTPKHLITATGQRVTLRCSPRSGDLSVYWYQQSLDQGLQFLIQYYNGEERAKGNILERFSAQQFPDLHSELNLSSLELGDSALYFCASSVTSGETQYFGPGTRLLVL.

This clonotype was observed a few times. The chain carries TRBV9 and TRBJ2-5; D is unclear. CDR1 and CDR2 (germline): SGDLS, YYNGEE. The CDR3 consists of 13 residues. Trimming pared 3 bases from V and 5 bases from J, leaving 11 bases between. The CDR3 is CASSDDGHETQYF. Written as DNA, the CDR3 is TGTGCCAGCAGCGACGACGGTCACGAGACCCAGTACTTC.

This sequence joins TRBV29-1 and TRBJ1-1; D unclear. The CDR3 has 13 residues. Trimming removed 4 bases at V and 4 bases at J, with 13 bases between. In germline, CDR1 is SQVTM, CDR2 ANQGSEA. The CDR3 here is CSVAHHLITEAFF. CDR3 in DNA: TGCAGCGTTGCCCACCACTTGATCACTGAAGCTTTCTTT.

This clonotype was observed a few times. The rearrangement joins TRBV6-2 or TRBV6-3 to TRBJ1-5; D unclear. Deletions cut 2 bases from V and 0 bases from J, with 5 bases between. Germline-derived CDR1 and CDR2 are MNHEY and SVGEGT. The CDR3 covers 14 residues. The DNA of the CDR3 is TGTGCCAGCAGTTACCAGAGTAGCAATCAGCCCCAGCATTTT. It codes for CASSYQSSNQPQHF.